The source of this T cell receptor beta chain is a study of response to subunit inactivated influenza vaccine. TCRdb re-derived calls from the RT-PCR reads in MiXCR, one entry per CDR3 protein. This table has approximately 730,000 distinct CDR3 sequences, approximately 15% appearing once. In its sample, this clonotype was seen many times. Trimming stripped 3 bases from V and 7 bases from J, with 13 bases between. The CDR3 is 15 residues long. Germline V gene sequence: CDR1 MNHEY, CDR2 SMNVEV (reference sequence). The sequencing used PBMCs from blood, collected 14 to 15 days before vaccination. This clonotype originated in a man aged 50-59 years who received an inactivated influenza vaccine. The chain links TRBV27 to TRBJ1-6, with unresolved D. CDR3 residues: CASSFGVKGNSPLHF. As DNA, the CDR3 is TGTGCCAGCAGTTTTGGGGTGAAAGGGAATTCACCCCTCCACTTT.